These 24 T cell receptor beta chains originate from one sample sequenced in a study of blood T cells in healthy people across ages. With a J-beta primer mix and a sample-barcoded 5' primer, a second PCR ran 7 to 11 cycles. TCRdb re-called the 5' RACE reads through MiXCR, storing one row per CDR3 protein. The sample yields 1,300,000 or so distinct CDR3 sequences, around 59% seen once. The sequencing sample was made of blood. All receptors derive from a man younger than 35 in good health.

V and J are TRBV28 and TRBJ1-2, with D perhaps TRBD1 (5 bases). The V gene's germline CDR1 is MDHEN and CDR2 SYDVKM. V lost 6 bases to trimming and J lost 4 bases, with 15 bases between them. This CDR3 is 14 amino acids long. CDR3 in DNA: TGTGCCAGCAGAGTCCCAGGGAATCCCTATGGCTACACCTTC. This translates into CASRVPGNPYGYTF.

This clonotype was seen a handful of times. The rearrangement uses TRBV20-1 and TRBJ1-2; a weak D match, TRBD1 (5 bases). Germline V gene data show CDR1 as DFQATT and CDR2 as SNEGSKA (reference sequence). The length of the CDR3 is 14 residues. V was pared by 2 bases and J by 4 bases, with 14 bases between. The CDR3 bases are TGCAGTGCTAGACGTACCGATGGGGGCTATGGCTACACCTTC. It encodes CSARRTDGGYGYTF.

Details on this clonotype: A read error may be the cause here, since a much bigger clone is one base away. V usage is TRBV6-2 or TRBV6-3 and J usage is TRBJ2-7; D is ambiguous. Per the germline V gene, CDR1 is MNHEY and CDR2 is SVGEGT. The CDR3 totals 12 residues. The CDR3 DNA is TGTGCCGGCAGTTACTCGAATTACGAGCAGTACTTC. Protein sequence: CAGSYSNYEQYF.

V gene TRBV29-1 combines with J gene TRBJ2-1, with D perhaps given as TRBD1 or TRBD2 (5 bases each). This CDR3 is 10 amino acids long. Germline loops: CDR1 SQVTM, CDR2 ANQGSEA. The germline V and J ends were trimmed by 5 bases and 9 bases, with 8 bases remaining between them. DNA of the CDR3: TGCAGCGTTCGGGACGTTGAGCAGTTCTTC. Its protein is CSVRDVEQFF.

The chain employs TRBV2 and TRBJ2-1; no clear D gene. The ends were cut back, 3 bases at V and 6 bases at J, with 6 bases in the middle. Germline lookup yields CDR1 SNHLY and CDR2 FYNNEI. The CDR3 contains 12 residues. The CDR3 protein is CASSDSINEQFF. The CDR3 DNA reads as TGTGCCAGCAGTGACAGTATCAATGAGCAGTTCTTC.

The chain links TRBV20-1 to TRBJ2-5, with TRBD1 as a possible D gene (5 bases). Judging by the DNA end, TRBJ2-7 fits better; the J call may be wrong. Germline assignment: CDR1 DFQATT and CDR2 SNEGSKA (reference sequence). This CDR3 spans 13 amino acids. The CDR3 reads CSASRALSYEQYF. The CDR3 DNA follows: TGCAGTGCTAGCAGGGCCCTCTCCTACGAGCAGTACTTC.

The CDR3 loop is CASSSGQGIEAFF. As DNA, the CDR3 is TGCGCCAGCAGCTCTGGACAGGGGATAGAAGCTTTCTTT. The rearrangement uses TRBV5-1 and TRBJ1-1, with 9 bases aligning to TRBD1. Germline V lookup: CDR1 SGHRS, CDR2 YFSETQ. The CDR3 sequence is 13 residues long. V shed 3 bases, J shed 8 bases, and the junction held 5 bases outside the gene matches.

This chain connects TRBV20-1 to TRBJ2-3; D perhaps matches TRBD1 (5 bases). The V gene's germline CDR1 is DFQATT and CDR2 SNEGSKA (reference sequence). The V gene lost 6 bases and the J gene lost 5 bases, with 12 bases spanning the gap. CDR3 length equals 12 residues. The CDR3 sequence is CSAWDQGDTQYF. Here the CDR3 DNA reads TGCAGTGCCTGGGATCAGGGAGATACGCAGTATTTT.

The chain recombines TRBV4-2 with TRBJ1-5; no reliable D call. This CDR3 region has 14 residues. V lost 1 base and J lost 7, with 11 bases in between. Germline-derived CDR1 and CDR2 are LGHNA and YNFKEQ. The CDR3 nucleotides read TGTGCCAGCAGCCAAGGGGGAGGGCCCCAGCCCCAGCATTTT. Translation gives CASSQGGGPQPQHF.

This clonotype occurred a few times. The CDR3 is CASSLPSTGDRETQYF. The CDR3 DNA is TGTGCCAGCAGCTTACCCTCGACAGGGGATAGGGAGACCCAGTACTTC. V and J are TRBV7-2 and TRBJ2-5; TRBD1 matches at 8 bases. V was pared by 2 bases and J by 5 bases, with 10 bases of the junction left unmatched. Germline-derived CDR1 and CDR2 are SGHTA and FQGNSA. The CDR3 is 16 amino acids.

The CDR3 is CSARVGGHEQYF. CDR3 nucleotides: TGCAGTGCTAGAGTGGGGGGCCACGAGCAGTACTTC. V gene TRBV20-1 combines with J gene TRBJ2-7; possibly TRBD1 or TRBD2 for D (6 bases each). The CDR3 totals 12 residues. Trimming stripped 1 base from V and 5 bases from J, with 9 bases between. Germline V gene data show CDR1 as DFQATT and CDR2 as SNEGSKA (reference sequence).

The V gene is TRBV10-3, the J gene TRBJ1-3; TRBD1 aligns across 8 bases. V shed 7 bases and J 0 bases; nucleotides not matched to a gene: 2. The CDR3 runs 14 residues. Germline V gives CDR1 ENHRY, CDR2 SYGVKD. In nucleotides, the CDR3 is TGTGCCATCAAAGGACAGGGCTCTGGAAACACCATATATTTT. Its protein is CAIKGQGSGNTIYF.

The V and J genes are TRBV20-1 and TRBJ2-7; TRBD2 matches 7 bases. The V gene's germline CDR1 is DFQATT and CDR2 SNEGSKA (reference sequence). The CDR3 runs 14 residues. The trim removed 6 bases at V and 3 bases at J, leaving 11 bases unmatched. The CDR3 DNA is TGCAGTGCCCGTGAGACTAGCCTCCGCTACGAGCAGTACTTC. Translating gives CSARETSLRYEQYF.

This clonotype was counted only a few times. The chain recombines TRBV29-1 with TRBJ2-1, with 8 bases matching TRBD1. J gave up 7 bases and V 4 bases, and 6 bases lay outside the gene matches. Germline values: CDR1 SQVTM, CDR2 ANQGSEA. CDR3 length: 13 amino acids. This chain's CDR3 is CSVARQGINEQFF. CDR3 DNA: TGCAGCGTTGCCCGACAGGGGATAAATGAGCAGTTCTTC.

The rearrangement uses TRBV7-2 and TRBJ1-5, with D perhaps TRBD1 (5 bases). The CDR3 has 17 amino acids. The germline V gene encodes CDR1 SGHTA and CDR2 FQGNSA. The ends were cut back, 1 base at V and 3 bases at J, with 16 bases in the middle. The CDR3: CASSLVPGRPDNQPQHF. CDR3 in DNA: TGTGCCAGCAGCTTAGTTCCGGGACGGCCAGACAATCAGCCCCAGCATTTT. Looking up the rest from reference TRBV7-2 and TRBJ1-5 gives the full variable domain: GAGVSQSPSNKVTEKGKDVELRCDPISGHTALYWYRQSLGQGLEFLIYFQGNSAPDKSGLPSDRFSAERTGGSVSTLTIQRTQQEDSAVYLCASSLVPGRPDNQPQHFGDGTRLSIL.

V usage is TRBV5-4 and J usage is TRBJ2-1; D gene unclear. Germline CDR1 SGHNT, CDR2 YYREEE (reference sequence). V lost 4 bases, J lost 10 bases, and 15 bases lay in between. The CDR3 is 13 residues long. The CDR3 reads CASSRLEGIEQFF. CDR3 nucleotides: TGTGCCAGCAGCCGTTTAGAAGGGATCGAGCAGTTCTTC.

This clonotype was detected only a few times. DNA of the CDR3: TGTGCCAGCAGTGAACTGGGGGGGTTGCAATACACGCAGTATTTT. Translating it yields CASSELGGLQYTQYF. The chain is built from TRBV2 and TRBJ2-3; 7 bases line up with TRBD2. The CDR3 is 15 residues long. V dropped 2 bases and J dropped 9; count of bases not matched to a gene: 11. Per the germline V gene, CDR1 is SNHLY and CDR2 is FYNNEI.

This sequence joins TRBV12-3 or TRBV12-4 and TRBJ1-2; perhaps TRBD1 as D (6 bases). This CDR3 comprises 15 residues. V was trimmed by 5 bases and J by 5 bases, leaving 18 bases between them. For the CDR3, the DNA is TGTGCCAGCAGTCCCGCCACGGGGGCGGGTTATGGCTACACCTTC. The encoded protein is CASSPATGAGYGYTF.

This clonotype was seen more than once but under ten times. This sequence joins TRBV25-1 and TRBJ1-2, with D perhaps matching TRBD1 (5 bases). This CDR3 contains 14 residues. Trimming stripped 0 bases from V and 2 bases from J, with 7 bases between. Per germline, CDR1 MGHDK and CDR2 SYGVNS. The CDR3 sequence is CASSEYPGNYGYTF. The CDR3 DNA is TGTGCCAGCAGTGAATACCCAGGGAACTATGGCTACACCTTC.

This clonotype was seen a few times. The chain recombines TRBV27 with TRBJ2-5, with D uncertain. There are 13 residues in the CDR3. The V end lost 5 bases, the J end lost 0 bases, and 7 bases lay between the germline ends. Germline lookup yields CDR1 MNHEY and CDR2 SMNVEV (reference sequence). For the CDR3, the DNA is TGTGCCAGCAGTCCAAAGTACCAAGAGACCCAGTACTTC. Protein product: CASSPKYQETQYF.

The J gene is TRBJ2-7, the V gene TRBV4-1, with D unresolved. This CDR3 is 15 amino acids long. The V gene's germline CDR1 is MGHRA and CDR2 YSYEKL. Trimming shortened V by 0 bases and J by 0 bases, and 9 bases separated the two germline ends. As DNA, the CDR3 is TGCGCCAGCAGCCAAGAGATCACCTCCTCCTACGAGCAGTACTTC. Translating gives CASSQEITSSYEQYF.

This clonotype was observed a few times. The chain combines TRBV5-6 with TRBJ2-5, with TRBD1 identical over 10 bases. Trimming took 4 bases from V and 4 from J; bases not matched to a gene: 7. The CDR3 is made up of 15 amino acids. Germline values: CDR1 SGHDT, CDR2 YYEEEE. CDR3 amino acids: CASSLDRGIRETQYF. The CDR3 bases are TGTGCCAGCAGCCTGGACAGGGGGATTCGAGAGACCCAGTACTTC. Full variable domain (outside the CDR3, taken from reference TRBV5-6 and TRBJ2-5): DAGVTQSPTHLIKTRGQQVTLRCSPKSGHDTVSWYQQALGQGPQFIFQYYEEEERQRGNFPDRFSGHQFPNYSSELNVNALLLGDSALYLCASSLDRGIRETQYFGPGTRLLVL.

In its sample, this clonotype was seen a few times. The chain links TRBV25-1 to TRBJ2-5, with no clear D. The germline gives CDR1 MGHDK, CDR2 SYGVNS. The CDR3 spans 14 residues. V was clipped by 5 bases and J by 0 bases, with 10 bases between them. The CDR3: CASSPTAYQETQYF. DNA of the CDR3: TGTGCCAGCAGTCCTACAGCGTACCAAGAGACCCAGTACTTC.

The chain employs TRBV5-1 and TRBJ1-4; D ambiguous. The V gene's germline CDR1 is SGHRS and CDR2 YFSETQ. V gave up 5 bases and J gave up 6 bases, with 17 bases separating them. The CDR3 totals 15 residues. The CDR3 DNA reads as TGCGCCAGCAGAGGAGCTGGAGGATTGTATGAAAAACTGTTTTTT. Encoded protein: CASRGAGGLYEKLFF.